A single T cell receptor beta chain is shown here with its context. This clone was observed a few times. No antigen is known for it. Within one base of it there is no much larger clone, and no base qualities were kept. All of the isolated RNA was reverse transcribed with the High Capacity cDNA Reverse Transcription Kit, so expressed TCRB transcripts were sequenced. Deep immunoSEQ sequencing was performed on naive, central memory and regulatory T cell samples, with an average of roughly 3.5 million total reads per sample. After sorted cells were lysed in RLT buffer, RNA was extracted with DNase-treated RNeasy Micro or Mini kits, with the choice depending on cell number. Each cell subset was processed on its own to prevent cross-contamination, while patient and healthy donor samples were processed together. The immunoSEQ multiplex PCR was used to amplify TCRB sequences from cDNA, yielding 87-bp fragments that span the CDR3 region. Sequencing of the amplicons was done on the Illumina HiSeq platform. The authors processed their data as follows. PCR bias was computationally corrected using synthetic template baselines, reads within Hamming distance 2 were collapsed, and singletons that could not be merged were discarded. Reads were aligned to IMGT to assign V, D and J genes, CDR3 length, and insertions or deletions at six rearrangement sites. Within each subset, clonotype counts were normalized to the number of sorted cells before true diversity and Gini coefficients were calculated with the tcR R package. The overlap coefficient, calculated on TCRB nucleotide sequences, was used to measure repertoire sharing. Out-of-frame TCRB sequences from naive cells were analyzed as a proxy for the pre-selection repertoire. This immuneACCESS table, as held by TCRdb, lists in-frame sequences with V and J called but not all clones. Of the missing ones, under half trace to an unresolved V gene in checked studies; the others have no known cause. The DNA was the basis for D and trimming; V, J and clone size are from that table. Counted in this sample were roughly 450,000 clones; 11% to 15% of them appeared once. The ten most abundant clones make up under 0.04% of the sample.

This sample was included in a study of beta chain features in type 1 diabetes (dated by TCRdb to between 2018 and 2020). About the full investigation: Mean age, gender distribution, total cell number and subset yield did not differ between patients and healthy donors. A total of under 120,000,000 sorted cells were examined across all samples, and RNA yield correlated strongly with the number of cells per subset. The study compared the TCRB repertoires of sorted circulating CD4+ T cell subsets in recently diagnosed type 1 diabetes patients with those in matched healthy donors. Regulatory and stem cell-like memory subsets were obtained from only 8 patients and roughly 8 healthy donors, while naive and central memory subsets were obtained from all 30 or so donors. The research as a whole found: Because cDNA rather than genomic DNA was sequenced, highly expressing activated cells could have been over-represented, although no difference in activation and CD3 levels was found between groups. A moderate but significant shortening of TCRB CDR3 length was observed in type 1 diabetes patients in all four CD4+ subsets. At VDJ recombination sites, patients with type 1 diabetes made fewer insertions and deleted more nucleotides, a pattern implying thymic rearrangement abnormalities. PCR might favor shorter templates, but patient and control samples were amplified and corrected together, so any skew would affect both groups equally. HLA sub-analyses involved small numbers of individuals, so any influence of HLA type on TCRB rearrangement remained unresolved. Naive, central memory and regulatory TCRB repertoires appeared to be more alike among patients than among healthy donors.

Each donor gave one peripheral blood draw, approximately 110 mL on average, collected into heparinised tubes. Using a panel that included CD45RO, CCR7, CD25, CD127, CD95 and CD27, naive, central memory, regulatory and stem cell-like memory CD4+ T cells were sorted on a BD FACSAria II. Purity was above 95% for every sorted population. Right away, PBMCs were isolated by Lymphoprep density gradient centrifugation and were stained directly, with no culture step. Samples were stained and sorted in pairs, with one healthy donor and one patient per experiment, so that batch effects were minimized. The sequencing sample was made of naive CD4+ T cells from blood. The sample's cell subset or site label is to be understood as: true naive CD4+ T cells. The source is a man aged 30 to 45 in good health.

CDR3 protein: CSAAGGSGYTF. The nucleotide sequence is TGCAGTGCAGCCGGGGGGAGCGGCTACACCTTC. Here the chain combines TRBV20-1 and TRBJ1-2, with TRBD1 perhaps the D gene, on 5 matching bases. Its CDR3 holds 11 amino acids, cysteine through phenylalanine. Only CDR3 DNA remains: 33 bases, in frame from the first base. The germline ends are 13 bases apart after V is trimmed by 6 bases and J by 8 bases. As encoded in the germline V gene (reference sequence), CDR1 is DFQATT while CDR2 is SNEGSKA.